Following are 8 T cell receptor beta chains from one sample sequenced in a study of human T cells and chemical hapten exposure. TCRdb re-called the RACE reads through MiXCR, storing one row per CDR3 protein. The table lists under 450,000 distinct CDR3 sequences, just under 6.5% of them singletons. The time point here: patch test 2, 6 weeks after DPC sensitization. Treatment meaning: therapeutic diphenylcyclopropenone sensitization with weekly scalp DPC. The sequences come from whole blood, collected in connection with sensitization to the hapten diphenylcyclopropenone (DPC). The receptors stem from a woman younger than 35 with alopecia areata. Some clones in this sample may be carry-over from other donors' samples.

This clonotype turned up a few times. The chain uses TRBV6-1 and TRBJ1-2; TRBD1 might be the D (5 bases). The CDR3 covers 14 residues. V lost 0 bases to trimming and J lost 5 bases, with 10 bases between them. In germline, CDR1 is MNHNS, CDR2 SASEGT. This CDR3 reads CASSEAGQGYGYTF. CDR3 nucleotide sequence: TGTGCCAGCAGTGAAGCGGGGCAGGGTTATGGCTACACCTTC.

In its sample, this clonotype was seen a few times. The gene calls are TRBV7-2 and TRBJ2-2; the D gene is possibly TRBD2 (5 bases). Germline V gene lookup returns CDR1 SGHTA and CDR2 FQGNSA. The CDR3 length is 14 residues. Trimming removed 5 bases from V and 3 bases from J, with 10 bases in between. This CDR3 reads CASSATRDTGELFF. In DNA, the CDR3 is TGTGCCAGCAGCGCTACTAGAGACACCGGGGAGCTGTTTTTT.

The sample holds many counts of this clonotype. At one end, the junction sequence differs from germline, possibly due to a read error. V and J are TRBV6-5 and TRBJ1-5, with D possibly being TRBD1 (5 bases). The length of the CDR3 is 16 residues. The germline gives CDR1 MNHEY, CDR2 SVGAGI. DNA of the CDR3: TGTGCCAGCAGCTCTGGAGGGGCGCGAGTTAATCGGCCCCAGCATTTT. Amino acid sequence: CASSSGGARVNRPQHF.

The chain couples TRBV15 to TRBJ2-1; TRBD1 matches 9 bases. The CDR3 loop spans 15 amino acids. J lost 9 bases, V lost 0 bases, and 6 bases had no gene match. Germline V gives CDR1 LNHNV, CDR2 YYDKDF (reference sequence). This CDR3 reads CATSREPGQGSEQFF. The CDR3 coding sequence is TGTGCCACCAGCAGAGAACCGGGACAGGGTAGTGAGCAGTTCTTC.

This clonotype appeared a few times. In DNA form, the CDR3 reads TGCGCCAGCAGCCAAGTTCGACAACGGAACACTGAAGCTTTCTTT. Translated, it gives CASSQVRQRNTEAFF. The V and J genes are TRBV4-1 and TRBJ1-1; D call uncertain. The germline V gene encodes CDR1 MGHRA and CDR2 YSYEKL. This CDR3 contains 15 residues. Trimming took 1 base from V and 1 from J, leaving 10 bases between them.

The CDR3 DNA reads TGTGCCAGCAGTGAAAAGTACGAGCAGTACTTC. It codes for CASSEKYEQYF. This chain uses TRBV2 with TRBJ2-7; D is undetermined. V was clipped by 2 bases and J by 4 bases, with 3 bases between them. CDR3 size: 11 residues. Per germline, CDR1 SNHLY and CDR2 FYNNEI.

There are many counts of this clonotype. This chain links TRBV15 with TRBJ1-4; a weak D match, TRBD1 (6 bases). CDR1 LNHNV and CDR2 YYDKDF come from the germline V gene (reference sequence). Between the trimmed V and J ends, which lost 1 base and 7 bases, there was a span of 10 bases. The length of the CDR3 is 14 residues. Written as DNA, the CDR3 is TGTGCCACCAGCAGAGGAGGGGGGCCTGAAAAACTGTTTTTT. Translation: CATSRGGGPEKLFF.

This clonotype was seen repeatedly, ten times or more. The chain employs TRBV7-2 and TRBJ1-5, with D perhaps matching TRBD1 (5 bases). Germline V gene lookup returns CDR1 SGHTA and CDR2 FQGNSA. This CDR3 region has 15 residues. V dropped 2 bases and J dropped 6 bases, with 14 bases sitting between them. CDR3 residues: CASSLSGAGFQPQHF. CDR3 nucleotide sequence: TGTGCCAGCAGCTTATCCGGCGCAGGGTTTCAGCCCCAGCATTTT.